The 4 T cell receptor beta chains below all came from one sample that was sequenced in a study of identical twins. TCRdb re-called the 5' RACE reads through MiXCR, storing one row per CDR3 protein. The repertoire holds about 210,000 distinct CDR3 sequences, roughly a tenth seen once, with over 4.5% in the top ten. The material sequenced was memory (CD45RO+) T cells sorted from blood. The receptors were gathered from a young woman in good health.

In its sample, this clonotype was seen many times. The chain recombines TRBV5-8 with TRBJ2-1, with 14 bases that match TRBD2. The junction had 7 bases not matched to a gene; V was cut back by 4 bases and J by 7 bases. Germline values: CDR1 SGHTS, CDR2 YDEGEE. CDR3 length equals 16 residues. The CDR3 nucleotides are TGTGCCAGCAGCCACGCCTGGACTAGCGGGAGGAATGAGCAGTTCTTC. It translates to CASSHAWTSGRNEQFF.

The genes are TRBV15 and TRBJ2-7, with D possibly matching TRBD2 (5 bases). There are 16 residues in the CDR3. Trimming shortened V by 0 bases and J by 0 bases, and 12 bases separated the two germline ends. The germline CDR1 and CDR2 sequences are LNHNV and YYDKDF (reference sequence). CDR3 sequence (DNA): TGTGCCACCAGCAGAGAAGCGCTAGCCGCCTCCTACGAGCAGTACTTC. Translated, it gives CATSREALAASYEQYF.

Written as DNA, the CDR3 is TGTGCCAGCAGAGCCGGGACAGACTACGAGCAGTACTTC. Encoded protein: CASRAGTDYEQYF. The chain recombines TRBV2 with TRBJ2-7; TRBD1 matches 7 bases. Germline V lookup: CDR1 SNHLY, CDR2 FYNNEI. This CDR3 has 13 amino acids. With 6 bases clipped from V and 3 bases from J, the junction kept 5 bases outside the gene matches.

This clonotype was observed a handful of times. As DNA, the CDR3 is TGCAGTGCTAGACCCATCGGGAACGGACTAGGCCTTTCAGATACGCAGTATTTT. Its translation is CSARPIGNGLGLSDTQYF. The chain employs TRBV20-1 and TRBJ2-3; 7 bases map to TRBD2. Germline assignment: CDR1 DFQATT and CDR2 SNEGSKA (reference sequence). This CDR3 has 18 residues. Unmatched junction bases numbered 18, after V lost 2 bases and J lost 4 bases.